Each of the 23 T cell receptor beta chains below was sequenced from the same sample in a study of control samples from healthy donors and cancer patients (dated by TCRdb to the early 2020s). Libraries came from the immunoSEQ multiplex PCR assay. TCRdb obtained this table from immuneACCESS and retained in-frame rearrangements with V and J assigned. These tables miss some clones; where compared with another copy, unresolved V genes account for less than half of the shortfall, and the remainder is unexplained. The sample data list approximately 170,000 clones, and about 93% of these were observed just once. The ten largest clones capture approximately 0.7% of the sample. The source material was blood. Receptors originate from a woman aged 30 to 39 in good health.

This chain uses TRBV30 with TRBJ2-7; TRBD1 agrees at 8 bases. Per the germline V gene, CDR1 is GTSNPN and CDR2 is SVGIG (reference sequence). There are 14 residues in the CDR3. With 3 bases clipped from V and 5 bases from J, the junction kept 9 bases outside the gene matches. DNA of the CDR3: TGTGCCTGGAGAAGTATTGACAGGGGCGACGAGCAGTACTTC. Translated, it gives CAWRSIDRGDEQYF.

The genes are TRBV12-1 and TRBJ2-4; no check of the table's D call, TRBD2, against the DNA was made. TRBV12-1 is an annotated pseudogene. This CDR3 comprises 17 residues. This CDR3 is CASSSALAGGPRNIQYF. CDR3 nucleotides: TGTGCCAGCAGCTCCGCGCTAGCGGGAGGGCCGAGGAACATTCAGTACTTC.

This chain joins TRBV24-1 and TRBJ2-2; 12 bases fit TRBD1. This CDR3 comprises 16 residues. Trimming cost V 3 bases and J 7 bases; bases outside gene matches: 5. Germline V gene lookup returns CDR1 KGHDR and CDR2 SFDVKD. The chain's CDR3 is CATSDPGQGAVGELFF. CDR3 DNA: TGTGCCACCAGTGATCCGGGACAGGGGGCAGTCGGGGAGCTGTTTTTT.

The chain has TRBV7-2 and TRBJ2-7; unclear D gene. V was clipped by 6 bases and J by 2 bases, with 11 bases between them. The germline gives CDR1 SGHTA, CDR2 FQGNSA. The CDR3 sequence is 13 residues long. Here the CDR3 reads CASSRNPAYEQYF. The CDR3 nucleotides read TGTGCCAGCAGTCGCAACCCCGCCTACGAGCAGTACTTC.

The J gene is TRBJ2-7, the V gene TRBV20-1; 12 bases fit TRBD2. Germline CDR1 is DFQATT and CDR2 is SNEGSKA (reference sequence). CDR3 length: 11 residues. Trimming removed 5 bases from V and 12 bases from J; junction bases left unmatched: 5. The CDR3 sequence: CSAPTSGSTYF. Written as DNA, the CDR3 is TGCAGTGCTCCGACTAGCGGGAGTACGTACTTC.

The chain couples TRBV27 to TRBJ2-3; D is perhaps TRBD1 or TRBD2 (6 bases each). Trimming removed 5 bases from V and 2 bases from J, with 20 bases in between. This CDR3 has 17 residues. Germline CDR1 is MNHEY and CDR2 is SMNVEV (reference sequence). The CDR3 nucleotides read TGTGCCAGCAGTCGAAGACCCAACAGGGAGGTCACAGATACGCAGTATTTT. Translated: CASSRRPNREVTDTQYF.

This clone was observed a few times. The gene calls are TRBV19 and TRBJ2-7, with D perhaps TRBD1 (6 bases). The V gene lost 6 bases and the J gene lost 3 bases, with 15 bases spanning the gap. This CDR3 region has 14 residues. CDR1 LNHDA and CDR2 SQIVND come from the germline V gene (reference sequence). The CDR3 is CASRIRDTHYEQYF. CDR3 nucleotides: TGTGCCAGTAGGATAAGGGACACCCACTACGAGCAGTACTTC.

As regards this clone: The germline gene is not matched at one end of the junction; a read error may be the cause. The chain is built from TRBV7-9 and TRBJ2-2; 9 positions agree with TRBD2. This CDR3 has 14 amino acids. Looked up from germline, CDR1 is SEHNR and CDR2 is FQNEAQ (reference sequence). The CDR3 loop reads CASRLAGAGGELFF. CDR3 nucleotides: TGTGCCAGCAGGTTAGCGGGAGCTGGCGGGGAGCTGTTTTTT.

The gene calls are TRBV27 and TRBJ2-3; no firm D call. This CDR3 region has 14 residues. Germline V gene data show CDR1 as MNHEY and CDR2 as SMNVEV (reference sequence). Trimming cost V 3 bases and J 1 base, with 8 bases left between them. CDR3 bases: TGTGCCAGCAGTTTGCGGCAGGGCACAGATACGCAGTATTTT. It yields the protein CASSLRQGTDTQYF.

This rearrangement joins TRBV2 to TRBJ1-3; the D gene is possibly TRBD1 (6 bases). The CDR3 totals 14 residues. CDR1 and CDR2 from the germline V gene are SNHLY and FYNNEI. The V end lost 4 bases, the J end lost 2 bases, and 9 bases lay between the germline ends. The CDR3 DNA follows: TGTGCCAGCAGTGGGGGGGCGGCTGGAAACACCATATATTTT. Protein sequence: CASSGGAAGNTIYF. Filled out from reference TRBV2 and TRBJ1-3, the complete variable domain reads EPEVTQTPSHQVTQMGQEVILRCVPISNHLYFYWYRQILGQKVEFLVSFYNNEISEKSEIFDDQFSVERPDGSNFTLKIRSTKLEDSAMYFCASSGGAAGNTIYFGEGSWLTVV.

The gene calls are TRBV11-2 and TRBJ2-5; tentative D call: TRBD2 (5 bases). Trimming pared 0 bases from V and 4 bases from J, leaving 9 bases between. CDR3 length: 14 residues. CDR1 and CDR2 (germline): SGHAT, FQNNGV. The CDR3 reads CASSLEAGGETQYF. CDR3 nucleotides: TGTGCCAGCAGCTTAGAGGCGGGCGGAGAGACCCAGTACTTC.

This chain connects TRBV3-1 (or the pseudogene TRBV3-2) to TRBJ2-7; D gene uncertain. Germline CDR1 is LGHDT and CDR2 is YNNKEL (reference sequence). The CDR3 runs 12 residues. Trimming removed 1 base from V and 6 bases from J, with 7 bases in between. Written as DNA, the CDR3 is TGTGCCAGCAGCCAAGGGTGGGGCGAGCAGTACTTC. This codes for CASSQGWGEQYF.

This rearrangement joins TRBV5-1 to TRBJ2-7; D may be TRBD1 (6 bases). The V end lost 3 bases, the J end lost 0 bases, and 22 bases lay between the germline ends. The germline gives CDR1 SGHRS, CDR2 YFSETQ. The CDR3 contains 18 residues. This CDR3 is CASSSARGRTAYSYEQYF. Here the CDR3 DNA reads TGCGCCAGCAGCTCAGCAAGGGGCCGGACAGCCTACTCCTACGAGCAGTACTTC. Variable domain in full (rest from reference TRBV5-1 and TRBJ2-7): KAGVTQTPRYLIKTRGQQVTLSCSPISGHRSVSWYQQTPGQGLQFLFEYFSETQRNKGNFPGRFSGRQFSNSRSEMNVSTLELGDSALYLCASSSARGRTAYSYEQYFGPGTRLTVT.

The V and J genes are TRBV4-1 and TRBJ2-3; D is ambiguous. CDR1 MGHRA and CDR2 YSYEKL come from the germline V gene. Trimming took off 4 bases at V and 5 bases at J, with 7 bases between the two ends. This CDR3 has 12 residues. CDR3 sequence (DNA): TGCGCCAGCAGCCCTCCTGAAGATACGCAGTATTTT. This encodes CASSPPEDTQYF.

The V call is TRBV18, the J call TRBJ1-4; D gene uncertain. Trimming took off 3 bases at V and 8 bases at J, with 16 bases between the two ends. Germline loops: CDR1 KGHSH, CDR2 LQKENI. The CDR3 is 15 amino acids. The CDR3 nucleotides are TGTGCCAGCTCACCCTCCCCCGCCGGGCGAGAAAAACTGTTTTTT. Translation: CASSPSPAGREKLFF.

The rearrangement uses TRBV28 and TRBJ2-1; 8 bases match TRBD2. With V trimmed by 7 bases and J by 7 bases, 15 bases remained unmatched. Germline V lookup: CDR1 MDHEN, CDR2 SYDVKM. CDR3 length: 16 residues. The CDR3 loop is CASTFGMSGSYNEQFF. In nucleotides, the CDR3 is TGTGCCAGCACCTTTGGGATGAGCGGGAGTTATAATGAGCAGTTCTTC.

The rearrangement links TRBV10-2 to TRBJ2-7; TRBD2 might be the D (6 bases). This CDR3 contains 15 residues. Germline V gene sequence: CDR1 WSHSY, CDR2 SAAADI. Trimming shortened V by 2 bases and J by 3 bases, and 14 bases separated the two germline ends. CDR3 in DNA: TGCGCCAGCAGTGAGCCACCGTCTAGCGTCTACGAGCAGTACTTC. Its translation: CASSEPPSSVYEQYF.

The V call is TRBV10-3, the J call TRBJ1-1; no definite D call. CDR1 is ENHRY and CDR2 is SYGVKD in the germline V gene. The V and J ends lost 7 bases and 0 bases respectively, with 9 bases between them. This CDR3 has 13 amino acids. For the CDR3, the DNA is TGTGCCATCACCCAAGGGATGAACACTGAAGCTTTCTTT. Encoded protein: CAITQGMNTEAFF.

The chain couples TRBV20-1 to TRBJ2-1; 7 bases are shared with TRBD2. Trimming at V came to 3 bases and at J to 5 bases, leaving 13 bases not matched to a gene. This CDR3 has 16 amino acids. CDR1 and CDR2 from the germline V gene are DFQATT and SNEGSKA (reference sequence). For the CDR3, the DNA is TGCAGTGCTAGTAAATCAGCCGGGACTAACGACAATGAGCAGTTCTTC. This translates into CSASKSAGTNDNEQFF.

Only one count was recorded for this clone. This chain joins TRBV7-9 and TRBJ1-1; 9 positions agree with TRBD1. Trimming removed 7 bases from V and 4 bases from J; junction bases left unmatched: 4. Looked up from germline, CDR1 is SEHNR and CDR2 is FQNEAQ (reference sequence). The CDR3 covers 13 residues. CDR3 DNA sequence: TGTGCCAGCACCCAGACAGGGGGCACTGAAGCTTTCTTT. Its protein product is CASTQTGGTEAFF.

This chain connects TRBV28 to TRBJ2-4; no clear D. The CDR3 totals 14 residues. Germline-derived CDR1 and CDR2 are MDHEN and SYDVKM. Between the trimmed V and J ends, which lost 3 bases and 0 bases, there was a span of 6 bases. CDR3 nucleotides: TGTGCCAGCAGTTTGCGAGTAGCCAAAAACATTCAGTACTTC. Translating it yields CASSLRVAKNIQYF.

V usage is TRBV4-1 and J usage is TRBJ2-6, with D uncertain. The CDR3 runs to 16 residues. V lost 0 bases and J lost 2, with 8 bases in between. The V gene's germline CDR1 is MGHRA and CDR2 YSYEKL. The CDR3 region is CASSQDPGTGANVLTF. CDR3 sequence (DNA): TGCGCCAGCAGCCAAGACCCGGGCACTGGGGCCAACGTCCTGACTTTC.

This rearrangement joins TRBV28 to TRBJ2-1; tentatively, D is TRBD2 (6 bases). The CDR3 runs 16 residues. V lost 7 bases to trimming and J lost 1 base, with 17 bases between them. Germline CDR1 is MDHEN and CDR2 is SYDVKM. The CDR3 region is CASTPPSGGSYNEQFF. Here the CDR3 DNA reads TGTGCCAGCACCCCTCCCTCCGGGGGATCCTACAATGAGCAGTTCTTC.